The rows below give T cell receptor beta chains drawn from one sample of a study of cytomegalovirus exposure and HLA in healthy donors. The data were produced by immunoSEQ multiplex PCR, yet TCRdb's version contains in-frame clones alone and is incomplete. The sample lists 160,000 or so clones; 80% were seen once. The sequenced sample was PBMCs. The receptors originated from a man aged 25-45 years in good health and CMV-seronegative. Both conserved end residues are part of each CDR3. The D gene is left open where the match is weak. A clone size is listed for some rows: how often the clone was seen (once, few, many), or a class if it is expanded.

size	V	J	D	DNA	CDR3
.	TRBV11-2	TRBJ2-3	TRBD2	TGTGCCAGCAGCTCTTCGGGACTAGCGGGAGGGACGAGCTCGGATACGCAGTATTTT	CASSSSGLAGGTSSDTQYF
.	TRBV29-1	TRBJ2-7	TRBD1	TGCAGCGTCCGGGGTAGGACAGGGCTGGACGAGCAGTACTTC	CSVRGRTGLDEQYF
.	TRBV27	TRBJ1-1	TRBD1	TGTGCCAGCAGTATTACCGGGACAGGGTTCACTGAAGCTTTCTTT	CASSITGTGFTEAFF
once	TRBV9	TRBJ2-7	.	TGTGCCAGCAGCGTAGGCGCGGAATCCTACGAGCAGTACTTC	CASSVGAESYEQYF
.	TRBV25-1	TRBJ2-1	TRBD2	TGTGCCAGCAGTGCCCCACCTGGGACTAGCTTCTACAATGAGCAGTTCTTC	CASSAPPGTSFYNEQFF
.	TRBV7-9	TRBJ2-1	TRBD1	TGTGCCAGCAGCCTTCAGACGACAGGGGTGGATAATGAGCAGTTCTTC	CASSLQTTGVDNEQFF
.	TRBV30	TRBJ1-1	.	TGTGCCTGGAGCACAACGCAGGGTTCCACTGAAGCTTTCTTT	CAWSTTQGSTEAFF
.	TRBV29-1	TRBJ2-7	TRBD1	TGCAGCGCGGTACAGGGGGCGCGTAACGAGCAGTACTTC	CSAVQGARNEQYF
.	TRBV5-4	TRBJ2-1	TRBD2	TGTGCCAGCAGGCTAGCGGGGGGGCCTTACAATGAGCAGTTCTTC	CASRLAGGPYNEQFF
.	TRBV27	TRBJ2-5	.	TGTGCCAGCAGTTCACGACTAGTCGTCGGCCAGCGCGGAGAGACCCAGTACTTC	CASSSRLVVGQRGETQYF
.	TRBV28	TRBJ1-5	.	TGTGCCAGCATCGGCAGGCTAAATCAGCCCCAGCATTTT	CASIGRLNQPQHF
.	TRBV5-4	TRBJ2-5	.	TGTGCCAGCAGCCTCAACTCTGCGGGAGAGACCCAGTACTTC	CASSLNSAGETQYF
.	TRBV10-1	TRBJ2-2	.	TGCGCCAGCAGCCAAACTGCGGGAACAGCCTTAACCGGGGAGCTGTTTTTT	CASSQTAGTALTGELFF
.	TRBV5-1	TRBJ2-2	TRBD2	TGCGCCAGCAGCTTTCGGCTAGCGGAATTAACCGGGGAGCTGTTTTTT	CASSFRLAELTGELFF
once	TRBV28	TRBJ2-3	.	TGTGCCAGCAGTTTGGGCACTTTCCTGGCAGATACGCAGTATTTT	CASSLGTFLADTQYF
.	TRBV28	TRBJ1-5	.	TGTGCCAGCAGTCCCCTATTGTATCAGCCCCAGCATTTT	CASSPLLYQPQHF
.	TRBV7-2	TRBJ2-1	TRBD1	TGTGCCAGCAGCGCCCGGGACAGGGAGAACAATGAGCAGTTCTTC	CASSARDRENNEQFF
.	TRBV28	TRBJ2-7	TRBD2	TGTGCCAGCACCCCGGGGGGGTATTACGAGCAGTACTTC	CASTPGGYYEQYF
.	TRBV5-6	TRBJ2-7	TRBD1	TGTGCCAGCAGCTTCCGGGACAGGGGCGGTGAGCAGTACTTC	CASSFRDRGGEQYF
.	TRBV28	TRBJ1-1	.	TGTGCCAGCAGTTTTCCCCCTCTGGGGAGGTTGAACACTGAAGCTTTCTTT	CASSFPPLGRLNTEAFF
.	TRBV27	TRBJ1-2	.	TGTGCCAGCAGTTTAGGAGAAAAGGACATGCGTGGCTACACCTTC	CASSLGEKDMRGYTF
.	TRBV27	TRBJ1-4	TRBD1	TGTGCCAGCAGTGGAGGACAGGGTTATGAAAAACTGTTTTTT	CASSGGQGYEKLFF
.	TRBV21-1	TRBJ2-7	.	TGTGCCAGCCCCTCGGAGTACTTC	CASPSEYF
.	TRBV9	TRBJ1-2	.	TGTGCCAGCAGCGTATTGGCAGGGGATGATGGCTACACCTTC	CASSVLAGDDGYTF
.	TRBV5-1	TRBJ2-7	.	TGCGCCAGCAGCTTGGATGGTAGCAGTCAGCAGTACTTC	CASSLDGSSQQYF
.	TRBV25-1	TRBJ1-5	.	TGTGCCAGCAGTCCCCTCGGGGTGCAGCCCCAGCATTTT	CASSPLGVQPQHF
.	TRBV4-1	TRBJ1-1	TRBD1	TGCGCCAGCAGCCTACAGGGGTGGGTGAGTGCTTTCTTT	CASSLQGWVSAFF
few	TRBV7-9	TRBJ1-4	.	TGTGCCAGCAGCTTTCGGGGAGGTGCAACTAATGAAAAACTGTTTTTT	CASSFRGGATNEKLFF
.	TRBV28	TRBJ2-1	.	TGTGCCAGCAGTTATTTAAATGAGCAGTTCTTC	CASSYLNEQFF
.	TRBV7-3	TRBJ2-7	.	TGTGCCAGCAGCCCACTCGGGGTGGGCTCCTACGAGCAGTACTTC	CASSPLGVGSYEQYF
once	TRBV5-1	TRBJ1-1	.	TGCGCCAGCAGCTCACTCCGGAGTAGGAACACTGAAGCTTTCTTT	CASSSLRSRNTEAFF
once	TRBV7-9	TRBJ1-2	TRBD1	TGTGCCAGCAGCTTATCCACAGGGGCGTATGGCTACACCTTC	CASSLSTGAYGYTF
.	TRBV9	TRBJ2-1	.	TGTGCCAGCACCACAGGGACCCAAGTGTACAATGAGCAGTTCTTC	CASTTGTQVYNEQFF
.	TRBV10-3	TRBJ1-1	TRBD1	TGTGCCATCAGTGGGACAGGGGGCACTGAAGCTTTCTTT	CAISGTGGTEAFF
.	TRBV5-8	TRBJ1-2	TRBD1	TGTGCCAGCAGCTTGGAGGGGGCCTCTCGAGGCTACACCTTC	CASSLEGASRGYTF
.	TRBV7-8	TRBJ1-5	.	TGTGCCAGCAGCCCACGTGTAGGGAGTCAGCCCCAGCATTTT	CASSPRVGSQPQHF
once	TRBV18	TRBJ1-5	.	TGTGCCAGCTCACCACTACGGGATCAGCCCCAGCATTTT	CASSPLRDQPQHF